This is a list of T cell receptor beta chains from one sample in a study of T cell responses to AZD1222 COVID-19 vaccine. Clones were read by immunoSEQ multiplex PCR, and TCRdb kept only the in-frame ones, dropping some. The sample lists around 130,000 clones; 85% to 95% were seen once. The sample was peripheral blood, taken on day 0 of AZD1222 vaccination. Receptor source: an adult in good health. Each CDR3 is given with its conserved first and last residue.

j_gene: TRBJ1-5
v_gene: TRBV7-8
CDR3aa: CASSFLGGGLPQPQHF

j_gene: TRBJ1-2
v_gene: TRBV25-1
CDR3aa: CASSEDGTGGDGYTF

j_gene: TRBJ2-5
v_gene: TRBV6-6
CDR3aa: CASSFLAGGPETQYF

j_gene: TRBJ1-2
v_gene: TRBV7-6
CDR3aa: CASSPGTTNYGYTF

j_gene: TRBJ2-3
v_gene: TRBV6-5
CDR3aa: CASSYDSDTQYF

j_gene: TRBJ1-1
v_gene: TRBV4-1
CDR3aa: CASSRGQGKNTEAFF

j_gene: TRBJ2-5
v_gene: TRBV24-1
CDR3aa: CATSDSSGTGETQYF

j_gene: TRBJ1-2
v_gene: TRBV29-1
CDR3aa: CSVEDQSGYTF

j_gene: TRBJ2-7
v_gene: TRBV15
CDR3aa: CATSSYPGQGTDEQYF

j_gene: TRBJ2-3
v_gene: TRBV9
CDR3aa: CASSTRGVSTDTQYF

j_gene: TRBJ2-1
v_gene: TRBV10-3
CDR3aa: CAISDLLRDNEQFF

j_gene: TRBJ1-2
v_gene: TRBV5-6
CDR3aa: CASSLWRADGYTF

j_gene: TRBJ1-5
v_gene: TRBV12-3/TRBV12-4
CDR3aa: CASTWGKNQPQHF